The entry below describes one TCR beta chain. The antigen is not known. The data were produced by immunoSEQ multiplex PCR, yet TCRdb's version contains in-frame clones alone and is incomplete. Of tens of thousands of clones listed, roughly nine tenths are singletons. The record originates from a study of graft-versus-host responses after intestinal transplantation. Looked up from germline, CDR1 is LNHNV and CDR2 is YYDKDF (reference sequence). V shed 4 bases and J shed 0 bases, with 15 bases lying between them. This CDR3 region has 16 residues. Study outcomes and limitations: Present in recipient marrow, GvH clones included some that appeared first in ileum or blood. Some patients had graft-donor T cell macrochimerism, and their allografts showed high graft-versus-host to host-versus-graft clonal ratios.

This sequence joins TRBV15 and TRBJ1-2; D gene unclear. The sample was unstimulated CD4+ T cells sorted from spleen or lymph node cells, taken before transplant. This clonotype originated in a human donor who was the organ donor for an intestinal transplant. The CDR3 region has the DNA TGTGCCACCAGCATCGCACGGGTCGCGGCTAACTATGGCTACACCTTC. Amino acid sequence: CATSIARVAANYGYTF.